This is a list of T cell receptor beta chains from one sample in a study of PD-1 blockade in classical Hodgkin lymphoma. TCRdb's copy holds only in-frame clones and misses some; the assay was immunoSEQ multiplex PCR. This sample carries some 60,000 clones, 90% of them seen once, and the ten largest clones take approximately 9.8%. The specimen was peripheral blood mononuclear cells (PBMCs), collected at baseline. All receptors come from a human donor with classical Hodgkin lymphoma. CDR3s include the opening cysteine and the closing phenylalanine or tryptophan. Each record gives: clone size, V gene, J gene, D gene, CDR3 DNA, CDR3 protein. A D gene is named only where the DNA matches it firmly. Part of the rows lack a size; the others show once, few, many or a class for expanded clones.

>.|TRBV5-4|TRBJ1-3|TRBD1
TGTGCCAGCAGCTCAGGACAGGTCTCTGGAAACACCATATATTTT
CASSSGQVSGNTIYF
>.|TRBV5-6|TRBJ2-7|.
TGTGCCAGCAGCTTCGGGGGCTTCGGTGGCGAGCAGTACTTC
CASSFGGFGGEQYF
>.|TRBV19|TRBJ1-1|.
TGTGCCAGTAGTATACTACAGGGTGCGATGAACACTGAAGCTTTCTTT
CASSILQGAMNTEAFF
>few|TRBV19|TRBJ2-7|.
TGTGCCAGTGTCACCTACGAGCAGTACTTC
CASVTYEQYF
>.|TRBV18|TRBJ2-7|.
TGTGCCAGCTCACCACGCACCACCTACGAGCAGTACTTC
CASSPRTTYEQYF
>few|TRBV27|TRBJ1-5|TRBD1
TGTGCCACGAGAACAGGGGATAGCAATCAGCCCCAGCATTTT
CATRTGDSNQPQHF
>.|TRBV6-1|TRBJ1-5|TRBD1
TGTGCCAGCAGTGATATCGGACAGGCCAATCAGCCCCAGCATTTT
CASSDIGQANQPQHF
>.|TRBV9|TRBJ1-1|.
TGTGCCAGCAGCGTAGGGGTCAGACCGACTGAAGCTTTCTTT
CASSVGVRPTEAFF
>.|TRBV10-3|TRBJ2-7|TRBD2
TGTGCCATCGAGACTAGCAGCTACGAGCAGTACTTC
CAIETSSYEQYF
>.|TRBV11-1|TRBJ1-1|TRBD1
TGTGCCAGCAGCTCCGGACAGGGCCCCTCCTACACTGAAGCTTTCTTT
CASSSGQGPSYTEAFF
>.|TRBV19|TRBJ2-7|.
TGTGCCAGTAGTTCCACAGGCTGGGAGCAGTACTTC
CASSSTGWEQYF
>.|TRBV5-8|TRBJ2-7|.
TGTGCCAGCAGCCCCGGAGGGGGATCTGGCTCCTACGAGCAGTACTTC
CASSPGGGSGSYEQYF
>.|TRBV28|TRBJ2-5|.
TGTGCCAGCTCGGGGCAGGGTCCCTGGGAGACCCAGTACTTC
CASSGQGPWETQYF
>.|TRBV2|TRBJ2-1|.
TGTGCCAGCAACTCGTTCTACAATGAGCAGTTCTTC
CASNSFYNEQFF
>.|TRBV25-1|TRBJ1-4|.
TGTGCCAGCAGTGCGGGACGGCGTAATGAAAAACTGTTTTTT
CASSAGRRNEKLFF
>.|TRBV28|TRBJ2-7|.
TGTGCCAGCAGTACGTTGGACGGCTCCTACGAGCAGTACTTC
CASSTLDGSYEQYF
>.|TRBV6-5|TRBJ1-6|.
TGTGCCAGCACCCCCGGAACACCGAATTCACCCCTCCACTTT
CASTPGTPNSPLHF
>.|TRBV10-3|TRBJ1-4|TRBD1
TGTGCCATCAGCCTCGACAGGGCAGCAACTAATGAAAAACTGTTTTTT
CAISLDRAATNEKLFF
>.|TRBV6-6|TRBJ1-6|.
TGTGCCAGCAGTAGACCCGGGCCCCTCCACTTT
CASSRPGPLHF
>.|TRBV7-9|TRBJ2-5|.
TGTGCCAGCAGCTTAGCGGGGGCGGAGACCCAGTACTTC
CASSLAGAETQYF
>once|TRBV13|TRBJ1-1|.
TGTGCCAGCAGCTTAGGCGACAGGAAGAACACTGAAGCTTTCTTT
CASSLGDRKNTEAFF
>.|TRBV2|TRBJ1-6|TRBD1
TGTGCCAGCAGTGAATCGCGGACAGGGAGTTTTCGTTCACCCCTCCACTTT
CASSESRTGSFRSPLHF
>once|TRBV4-1|TRBJ1-1|TRBD1
TGCGCCAGCAGCCAAGCCGAGACAGGGACGAACACTAAAGCTTTCTTT
CASSQAETGTNTKAFF
>.|TRBV7-9|TRBJ2-7|TRBD2
TGTGCCAGCAGCGGCCTAGCGGGACCATCCTACGAGCAGTACTTC
CASSGLAGPSYEQYF
>.|TRBV7-2|TRBJ1-4|TRBD1
TGTGCCAGCAGCTTAGGGGACAGGGGAGACGAAAAACTGTTTTTT
CASSLGDRGDEKLFF
>.|TRBV6-6|TRBJ1-4|.
TGTGCCAGCAGTTTACAGGGATCCGCTAATGAAAAACTGTTTTTT
CASSLQGSANEKLFF
>.|TRBV11-2|TRBJ1-5|.
TGTGCCAGCAGCTTAGAAGTGGGGGGCAATCAGCCCCAGCATTTT
CASSLEVGGNQPQHF
>once|TRBV18|TRBJ2-3|TRBD2
TGTGCCAGCTCACCGGGGGAGGGGAGCACAGATACGCAGTATTTT
CASSPGEGSTDTQYF
>.|TRBV9|TRBJ1-2|.
TGTGCCAGCAGCGTAGACAGGGCTATCCCTAACTATGGCTACACCTTC
CASSVDRAIPNYGYTF
>once|TRBV11-2|TRBJ2-1|TRBD2
TGTGCCAGCAGCTTTCTTAGGGGGACTAGCGTTAATGAGCAGTTCTTC
CASSFLRGTSVNEQFF
>.|TRBV5-6|TRBJ1-2|.
TGTGCCAGCAGCTTGGCCGGCGGGGGCCTGGTTGGCTACACCTTC
CASSLAGGGLVGYTF
>.|TRBV6-6|TRBJ1-4|.
TGTGCCAGCAGACCTCAATCGGGACAAGAAAAACTGTTTTTT
CASRPQSGQEKLFF
>.|TRBV2|TRBJ2-1|TRBD2
TGTGCCAGCAGTTTTGCGGGGGGTCACAATGAGCAGTTCTTC
CASSFAGGHNEQFF
>.|TRBV5-6|TRBJ2-3|TRBD2
TGTGCCAGCAGCATAGGGCTAGCGGGGGGTGGAGATACGCAGTATTTT
CASSIGLAGGGDTQYF
>.|TRBV5-4|TRBJ2-7|.
TGTGCCAGCAGCTCTACAAGCTCCTACGAGCAGTACTTC
CASSSTSSYEQYF
>.|TRBV28|TRBJ1-5|.
TGTGCCAGCAGTTTTCCGGAGCAGCCCCAGCATTTT
CASSFPEQPQHF
>.|TRBV28|TRBJ2-4|TRBD2
TGTGCCAGCAGTTTAGGGGCTAGCGGGGGGGCTGGGCCCAAAAACATTCAGTACTTC
CASSLGASGGAGPKNIQYF
>.|TRBV19|TRBJ2-7|.
TGTGCCAGTAGTCCGTCGGCAGAGACCTACGAGCAGTACTTC
CASSPSAETYEQYF
>once|TRBV7-7|TRBJ2-5|.
TGTGCTAGCAGCTTATTGACGCCGGAGACCCAGTACTTC
CASSLLTPETQYF
>once|TRBV7-6|TRBJ2-7|TRBD1
TGTGCCAGCAGTTTGGACAGGGCCGCGCACGAGCAGTACTTC
CASSLDRAAHEQYF
>.|TRBV6-8|TRBJ2-3|TRBD2
TGTGCCAGCAGTTCTGGGGCTAGCGGGGTGGATACGCAGTATTTT
CASSSGASGVDTQYF
>.|TRBV6-5|TRBJ1-1|.
TGTGCCAGCAGGAACCCCTCCGGGGTAGCTTTCTTT
CASRNPSGVAFF
>.|TRBV9|TRBJ1-1|.
TGTGCCAGCAGCGTAGCTCCTGGCTCTGACACTGAAGCTTTCTTT
CASSVAPGSDTEAFF